This entry lists 22 T cell receptor beta chains sequenced from one sample in a study of blood T cell repertoires in COVID-19. Sequenced by immunoSEQ multiplex PCR; TCRdb stores in-frame clones only, minus some. Of a few hundred thousand clones in the sample, 70% to 90% were seen once. Sequencing used PBMCs or T cells enriched from blood (not recorded which). These receptors all come from a woman aged 40 to 49 who had recovered from COVID-19.

This clone came up once. The rearrangement links TRBV6-5 to TRBJ1-2; D ambiguous. Per germline, CDR1 MNHEY and CDR2 SVGAGI. The V and J ends lost 6 bases and 0 bases respectively, with 11 bases between them. This CDR3 is built from 14 residues. The CDR3 reads CASSPSVANYGYTF. The CDR3, as DNA: TGTGCCAGCAGCCCCTCCGTTGCTAACTATGGCTACACCTTC.

The rearrangement links TRBV7-2 to TRBJ2-2; 7 bases agree with TRBD1. Trimming took 3 bases from V and 6 from J; bases not matched to a gene: 4. The CDR3 loop spans 14 amino acids. Looked up from germline, CDR1 is SGHTA and CDR2 is FQGNSA. CDR3 amino acids: CASSLHRGSGELFF. The DNA for the CDR3 is TGTGCCAGCAGCTTGCACAGGGGTTCCGGGGAGCTGTTTTTT.

The V call is TRBV5-4, the J call TRBJ2-1, with a possible D match to TRBD2 (6 bases). With 0 bases removed from V and 6 bases from J, the gap between germline ends came to 13 bases. Looked up from germline, CDR1 is SGHNT and CDR2 is YYREEE (reference sequence). The CDR3 covers 15 residues. CDR3 in DNA: TGTGCCAGCAGCTTGGCCTACGGGAGCCCCAATGAGCAGTTCTTC. This translates into CASSLAYGSPNEQFF.

CDR3 DNA: TGTGCCACCTCAGGGGGTTGGGGGCTTGGGCCCCAGCATTTT. Translated: CATSGGWGLGPQHF. J is TRBJ1-5 and V is TRBV24-1; 7 bases match TRBD1. The trim removed 9 bases at V and 9 bases at J, leaving 13 bases unmatched. Germline CDR1 KGHDR, CDR2 SFDVKD. The CDR3 extends over 14 amino acids.

The rearrangement joins TRBV29-1 to TRBJ2-7, with 10 positions matching TRBD2. The CDR3 runs 13 residues. V shed 5 bases, J shed 3 bases, and the junction held 4 bases outside the gene matches. Germline V CDR1 and CDR2: SQVTM, ANQGSEA. Written as DNA, the CDR3 is TGCAGCGTTCGCTGGACTAGCGGCTACGAGCAGTACTTC. This codes for CSVRWTSGYEQYF.

This clone has a single count. This chain uses TRBV2 with TRBJ2-3; 9 bases map to TRBD1. CDR3 length: 15 amino acids. The J segment lost 4 bases and the V segment lost 6 bases, leaving 8 bases of the junction unmatched. From germline, CDR1 is SNHLY and CDR2 FYNNEI. The CDR3 reads CASRQDRGGADTQYF. Written as DNA, the CDR3 is TGTGCCAGCAGACAGGACAGGGGAGGCGCAGATACGCAGTATTTT. Full variable domain (missing parts from reference TRBV2 and TRBJ2-3): EPEVTQTPSHQVTQMGQEVILRCVPISNHLYFYWYRQILGQKVEFLVSFYNNEISEKSEIFDDQFSVERPDGSNFTLKIRSTKLEDSAMYFCASRQDRGGADTQYFGPGTRLTVL.

The chain employs TRBV5-5 and TRBJ2-3; 8 positions agree with TRBD1. J lost 1 base, V lost 3 bases, and 4 bases had no gene match. The CDR3 consists of 15 residues. Germline V gives CDR1 SGHKS, CDR2 YYEKEE (reference sequence). For the CDR3, the DNA is TGTGCCAGCAGCTCTCTACAGGGGGGCACAGATACGCAGTATTTT. It encodes CASSSLQGGTDTQYF.

V gene TRBV11-3 combines with J gene TRBJ2-1; D is possibly TRBD2 (6 bases). The germline V gene encodes CDR1 SGHNT and CDR2 YENEEA. V gave up 4 bases and J gave up 7 bases, with 20 bases separating them. The CDR3 spans 16 residues. In DNA form, the CDR3 reads TGTGCCAGCAGCTCGGTGGGGGGATGGACGATTAATGAGCAGTTCTTC. Protein sequence: CASSSVGGWTINEQFF.

V usage is TRBV9 and J usage is TRBJ1-1; maybe TRBD1 (5 bases). The CDR3 has 13 residues. Trimming removed 0 bases at V and 5 bases at J, with 8 bases between. Germline V gene sequence: CDR1 SGDLS, CDR2 YYNGEE. The CDR3 loop reads CASSVVRDTEAFF. CDR3 nucleotides: TGTGCCAGCAGCGTAGTCAGGGATACTGAAGCTTTCTTT.

The chain links TRBV11-3 to TRBJ2-7; 7 nucleotides line up with TRBD2. CDR3 length equals 14 residues. Germline CDR1 and CDR2: SGHNT and YENEEA. V trimming: 1 base; J trimming: 4 bases; junction bases outside the gene matches: 4. The CDR3 loop is CASSLGDYLYEQYF. The CDR3, as DNA: TGTGCCAGCAGCTTAGGGGACTACCTTTACGAGCAGTACTTC.

This chain joins TRBV19 and TRBJ2-5; 7 nucleotides align to TRBD1. Germline CDR1 LNHDA, CDR2 SQIVND (reference sequence). V shed 8 bases, J shed 0 bases, and the junction held 9 bases outside the gene matches. The CDR3 sequence is 15 residues long. CDR3 in amino acids: CASSKTGTYQETQYF. In DNA form, the CDR3 reads TGTGCCAGTTCTAAGACAGGGACGTACCAAGAGACCCAGTACTTC.

Written as DNA, the CDR3 is TGTGCCAGCAGCCCCTACGGGGAGAGCGGGGAACTCGGCGATGAGCAGTTCTTC. Encoded protein: CASSPYGESGELGDEQFF. V is TRBV7-3 and J is TRBJ2-1; 7 bases line up with TRBD2. Germline V gene data show CDR1 as SGHTA and CDR2 as FQGTGA. V shed 5 bases and J 8 bases; nucleotides not matched to a gene: 21. The CDR3 sequence is 18 residues long.

The chain employs TRBV6-5 and TRBJ2-1; 12 nucleotides agree with TRBD2. CDR1 is MNHEY and CDR2 is SVGAGI in the germline V gene. Germline trimming cut 5 bases from V and 9 bases from J; bases unmatched to any gene: 2. The length of the CDR3 is 13 residues. CDR3 DNA: TGTGCCAGCAGTCGGGGACTAGCGGGTGAGCAGTTCTTC. Translating it yields CASSRGLAGEQFF.

The genes are TRBV12-3 or TRBV12-4 and TRBJ1-5, with D tentatively TRBD1 (5 bases). V was cut by 7 bases and J by 4 bases, with 8 bases left in between. CDR3 length: 12 residues. This CDR3 reads CASNQGNQPQHF. In DNA form, the CDR3 reads TGTGCCAGCAATCAGGGTAATCAGCCCCAGCATTTT.

The rearrangement joins TRBV7-2 to TRBJ2-1; the D gene is possibly TRBD2 (6 bases). Trimming removed 4 bases at V and 0 bases at J, with 16 bases between. Per the germline V gene, CDR1 is SGHTA and CDR2 is FQGNSA. CDR3 length equals 17 residues. The CDR3 spells CASSSRGTGRSYNEQFF. The CDR3, as DNA: TGTGCCAGCAGCTCCCGGGGGACTGGGCGCTCCTACAATGAGCAGTTCTTC.

The rearrangement joins TRBV24-1 to TRBJ1-2; D may be TRBD1 (5 bases). V lost 0 bases and J lost 9, with 10 bases in between. The CDR3 has 13 residues. Per germline, CDR1 KGHDR and CDR2 SFDVKD. This chain's CDR3 is CATSDLAGGSYTF. The CDR3 nucleotides are TGTGCCACCAGTGATTTGGCCGGGGGGAGCTACACCTTC.

The chain employs TRBV30 and TRBJ2-3; 8 positions agree with TRBD2. V shed 4 bases and J 0 bases; nucleotides not matched to a gene: 6. CDR1 is GTSNPN, CDR2 SVGIG, per germline (reference sequence). The CDR3 sequence is 15 residues long. In DNA, the CDR3 is TGTGCCTGGACGGGGGGGCCAGCTAGCACAGATACGCAGTATTTT. Amino acid sequence: CAWTGGPASTDTQYF.

The chain is built from TRBV3-1 (or the pseudogene TRBV3-2) and TRBJ2-1; 8 bases line up with TRBD2. V lost 0 bases, J lost 8 bases, and 9 bases stayed unmatched. CDR1 LGHDT and CDR2 YNNKEL come from the germline V gene (reference sequence). This CDR3 has 16 residues. CDR3 sequence (DNA): TGTGCCAGCAGCCAAGATGCAGCGGGAGCCGCACATGAGCAGTTCTTC. It encodes CASSQDAAGAAHEQFF.

The chain uses TRBV6-2 or TRBV6-3 and TRBJ2-2; TRBD2 matches at 11 bases. CDR1 is MNHEY, CDR2 SVGEGT, per germline. The CDR3 spans 17 residues. V gave up 2 bases and J gave up 4 bases; unmatched junction bases: 6. The CDR3, as DNA: TGTGCCAGCAGTTACACTAGCGGGAGAGGAAGCACCGGGGAGCTGTTTTTT. Its protein is CASSYTSGRGSTGELFF.

DNA for the CDR3: TGTGCCAGCAGCCCGTTGAGGCCCGATGCCAACGTCCTGACTTTC. Its translation is CASSPLRPDANVLTF. The chain joins TRBV11-2 to TRBJ2-6; no definite D call. V lost 5 bases, J lost 7 bases, and 15 bases lay in between. This CDR3 region has 15 residues. Germline V gene data show CDR1 as SGHAT and CDR2 as FQNNGV.

The table lists this clone with a count of one. The chain couples TRBV11-2 to TRBJ2-7, with D possibly matching TRBD2 (7 bases). The CDR3 spans 15 residues. Trimming stripped 3 bases from V and 4 bases from J, with 16 bases between. Germline V gene data show CDR1 as SGHAT and CDR2 as FQNNGV. This chain's CDR3 is CASSFGGRGGYEQYF. The CDR3 coding sequence is TGTGCCAGCAGCTTCGGAGGCAGGGGAGGGTACGAGCAGTACTTC.

The gene calls are TRBV27 and TRBJ1-2; D possibly corresponds to TRBD1 (6 bases). CDR1 is MNHEY, CDR2 SMNVEV, per germline (reference sequence). This CDR3 comprises 14 residues. V lost 4 bases to trimming and J lost 7 bases, with 16 bases between them. The chain's CDR3 is CASSYRGGAGGYTF. The CDR3 DNA is TGTGCCAGCAGTTATCGGGGGGGCGCGGGTGGCTACACCTTC.